Listed below are T cell receptor beta chains from one sample, sequenced in a study of beta chain features in type 1 diabetes. TCRdb's table, derived via immunoSEQ multiplex PCR, lists solely in-frame clones and lacks some. This sample carries about 180,000 clones, under 9.5% of them seen once, and the ten largest clones take 0.5%. Sample: central memory CD4+ T cells from blood. The receptors stem from a man aged 18 to 30 with type 1 diabetes. CDR3s include the opening cysteine and the closing phenylalanine or tryptophan. A D gene is named only where the DNA matches it firmly. The size field is filled for only some rows; it gives once, few, many or a size class.

TRBV11-3	NA	TRBJ2-1	TRBD2	CASSFGSGSYEQFF	TGTGCCAGCAGCTTTGGTAGCGGGAGCTATGAGCAGTTCTTC
TRBV10-3	NA	TRBJ2-6	TRBD1	CAILGTASGANVLTF	TGTGCCATCCTTGGGACAGCCTCTGGGGCCAACGTCCTGACTTTC
TRBV28	few	TRBJ1-1	NA	CASTGGGTEAFF	TGTGCCAGCACGGGTGGGGGGACTGAAGCTTTCTTT
TRBV30	NA	TRBJ2-7	TRBD1	CAWSVIGGGHEQYF	TGTGCCTGGAGTGTAATAGGGGGCGGCCACGAGCAGTACTTC
TRBV30	NA	TRBJ1-2	TRBD1	CAQTGDGYTF	TGTGCCCAGACAGGGGATGGCTACACCTTC
TRBV9	few	TRBJ1-3	NA	CASSSQGISGNTIYF	TGTGCCAGCAGCTCACAGGGTATCTCTGGAAACACCATATATTTT
TRBV27	NA	TRBJ2-5	NA	CASSGPGEGTQYF	TGTGCCAGCAGTGGACCGGGGGAAGGGACCCAGTACTTC
TRBV28	few	TRBJ1-4	NA	CASSSRRTDEKLFF	TGTGCCAGCAGCTCAAGACGGACTGATGAAAAACTGTTTTTT
TRBV4-3	many	TRBJ2-3	TRBD2	CASSLSSGGSTDTQYF	TGCGCCAGCAGCCTTTCTAGCGGGGGGAGCACAGATACGCAGTATTTT
TRBV4-1	NA	TRBJ2-3	TRBD1	CASSPGQGSSRNTQYF	TGCGCCAGCAGCCCCGGACAGGGTTCTTCTAGAAATACGCAGTATTTT
TRBV11-2	NA	TRBJ2-3	NA	CASSLDLTDTQYF	TGTGCCAGCAGCTTAGATCTAACAGATACGCAGTATTTT
TRBV5-4	NA	TRBJ2-2	NA	CASSPERSGNTGELFF	TGTGCCAGCAGCCCGGAGCGGTCAGGGAACACCGGGGAGCTGTTTTTT
TRBV6-5	few	TRBJ1-1	TRBD1	CASSYLTGTEAFF	TGTGCCAGCAGTTACCTGACAGGGACTGAAGCTTTCTTT
TRBV10-3	few	TRBJ1-4	NA	CAISGGTGWNEKLFF	TGTGCCATCAGCGGTGGTACAGGTTGGAATGAAAAACTGTTTTTT
TRBV18	NA	TRBJ1-2	NA	CASSPTGNEGYTF	TGTGCCAGCTCACCAACAGGGAATGAAGGCTACACCTTC
TRBV10-3	few	TRBJ2-5	NA	CAISEVYPTETQYF	TGTGCCATCAGTGAGGTCTACCCAACAGAGACCCAGTACTTC
TRBV29-1	NA	TRBJ1-2	NA	CSVRKTANYGYTF	TGCAGCGTTCGTAAGACAGCTAACTATGGCTACACCTTC
TRBV2	few	TRBJ1-4	NA	CASMREGGEKLFF	TGTGCCAGCATGAGGGAAGGGGGTGAAAAACTGTTTTTT
TRBV27	few	TRBJ2-5	NA	CASKEQSQETQYF	TGTGCCAGCAAAGAGCAATCTCAAGAGACCCAGTACTTC
TRBV5-1	few	TRBJ2-1	TRBD1	CASRGGQGYNEQFF	TGCGCCAGCAGAGGGGGACAGGGCTACAATGAGCAGTTCTTC
TRBV5-4	few	TRBJ2-2	TRBD1	CASSPPGQGASNTGELFF	TGTGCCAGCAGCCCCCCGGGACAGGGGGCCTCGAACACCGGGGAGCTGTTTTTT
TRBV11-2	few	TRBJ2-5	TRBD2	CASSLVGGGKQETQYF	TGTGCCAGCAGCTTAGTCGGGGGGGGGAAACAAGAGACCCAGTACTTC
TRBV6-6	NA	TRBJ2-3	TRBD2	CASSSIAGGYTDTQYF	TGTGCCAGCAGTTCCATAGCGGGGGGGTACACAGATACGCAGTATTTT
TRBV9	many	TRBJ2-3	NA	CASSVGPQGDTQYF	TGTGCCAGCAGCGTAGGACCGCAGGGCGATACGCAGTATTTT
TRBV7-8	few	TRBJ2-1	NA	CASSLGSGEYYEQFF	TGTGCCAGCAGCTTAGGTTCGGGAGAATATTATGAGCAGTTCTTC
TRBV19	NA	TRBJ1-1	NA	CASSMERGSEAFF	TGTGCCAGTAGTATGGAAAGGGGAAGTGAAGCTTTCTTT
TRBV6-5	few	TRBJ1-2	TRBD1	CASSFSRNRGGYTF	TGTGCCAGCAGTTTCAGTCGGAACAGGGGTGGCTACACCTTC
TRBV7-2	few	TRBJ2-5	NA	CASSLVGRETQYF	TGTGCCAGCAGCTTAGTGGGGCGAGAGACCCAGTACTTC
TRBV5-6	NA	TRBJ2-3	NA	CASSSDIYTDTQYF	TGTGCCAGCAGCTCCGACATTTACACAGATACGCAGTATTTT
TRBV4-2	NA	TRBJ2-1	TRBD2	CASSPKTSGSHTYNEQFF	TGTGCCAGCAGCCCAAAGACTAGCGGGAGTCATACCTACAATGAGCAGTTCTTC
TRBV4-1	NA	TRBJ2-3	NA	CASSQARLDTDTQYF	TGCGCCAGCAGCCAAGCCCGACTAGACACAGATACGCAGTATTTT
TRBV5-1	NA	TRBJ2-1	NA	CASSLEAGPNEQFF	TGCGCCAGCAGCTTGGAAGCAGGGCCCAATGAGCAGTTCTTC
TRBV7-9	few	TRBJ2-2	TRBD2	CASSSRTSGSTGELFF	TGTGCCAGCAGCTCTCGGACTAGCGGGAGTACTGGGGAGCTGTTTTTT
TRBV5-1	NA	TRBJ1-3	NA	CASSLGELSGNTIYF	TGCGCCAGCAGCTTGGGAGAGCTCTCTGGAAACACCATATATTTT
TRBV10-2	NA	TRBJ2-1	TRBD1	CASSATGDAEQFF	TGCGCCAGCAGTGCCACAGGGGACGCTGAGCAGTTCTTC
TRBV9	few	TRBJ1-1	NA	CASSVGAGNTEAFF	TGTGCCAGCAGCGTAGGGGCGGGGAACACTGAAGCTTTCTTT
TRBV30	NA	TRBJ2-1	TRBD1	CAWRPPAGQGSYNEQFF	TGTGCCTGGAGGCCCCCCGCGGGACAGGGGTCCTACAATGAGCAGTTCTTC
TRBV7-2	NA	TRBJ2-7	NA	CASSSNSGAYEQYF	TGTGCCAGCAGCTCAAACTCAGGTGCCTACGAGCAGTACTTC
TRBV29-1	few	TRBJ2-2	NA	CSADTGNTGELFF	TGCAGCGCGGACACAGGGAACACCGGGGAGCTGTTTTTT
TRBV25-1	once	TRBJ1-4	TRBD1	CASSDQTGFEKLFF	TGTGCCAGCAGTGATCAGACAGGGTTTGAAAAACTGTTTTTT
TRBV30	NA	TRBJ1-2	NA	CAWSIGGNYGYTF	TGTGCCTGGAGTATCGGGGGGAACTATGGCTACACCTTC
TRBV7-2	NA	TRBJ2-7	TRBD1	CASSRTGGNSGQYF	TGTGCCAGCAGCCGGACAGGGGGCAATTCAGGGCAGTACTTC
TRBV19	few	TRBJ1-5	TRBD1	CASSPGQGWDQPQHF	TGTGCCAGTAGTCCAGGACAGGGTTGGGATCAGCCCCAGCATTTT
TRBV25-1	few	TRBJ2-1	TRBD2	CASSGGRAYNEQFF	TGTGCCAGCAGTGGCGGGAGGGCCTACAATGAGCAGTTCTTC
TRBV5-4	few	TRBJ2-7	TRBD2	CASSSGTSGYEQYF	TGTGCCAGCAGCTCCGGGACTAGCGGATACGAGCAGTACTTC
TRBV11-3	NA	TRBJ2-5	TRBD1	CASSEGQGDLRQETQYF	TGTGCCAGCAGCGAGGGACAGGGTGATTTAAGGCAAGAGACCCAGTACTTC
TRBV28	few	TRBJ2-5	NA	CASSPNRVLRETQYF	TGTGCCAGCAGCCCGAACCGCGTACTGAGGGAGACCCAGTACTTC
TRBV30	few	TRBJ2-7	NA	CAWSHGQLYEQYF	TGTGCCTGGAGCCACGGACAGCTCTACGAGCAGTACTTC